The sequence of this T cell receptor beta chain was determined in a study of cytomegalovirus exposure and HLA in healthy donors. Study-wide results and caveats: Reportedly, cytomegalovirus status was diagnosed with high sensitivity and specificity. The tendency of first-cohort TCR clusters to co-occur in the 120 or so validation repertoires emerged from a later analysis. Among TCR beta chains, those listed as cytomegalovirus-associated numbered under 200.

Worth noting for this clone: The antigen is not known.

Using immunoSEQ multiplex PCR, the repertoire was profiled, and TCRdb retains in-frame clones only, with some absent. Found here are about 200,000 clones, about 79% of them singletons; the top ten hold roughly 12%. Germline-derived CDR1 and CDR2 are SEHNR and FQNEAQ (reference sequence). The CDR3 is 13 residues long. The V and J ends lost 4 bases and 4 bases respectively, with 8 bases between them. Separate from the roughly 700-subject first cohort was the approximately 120-subject validation cohort, to which the donors belonged. The rearrangement uses TRBV7-9 and TRBJ2-1; TRBD1 is a possible D gene (5 bases). The sequenced sample was PBMCs. The source is a woman in her 30s in good health and CMV-seropositive. CDR3 sequence (DNA): TGTGCCAGCAGCTCCAGACAGTACAATGAGCAGTTCTTC. Its protein product is CASSSRQYNEQFF.